These 27 T cell receptor beta chains were all obtained from the same sample, sequenced in a study of shared clonotypes between healthy human individuals (dated by TCRdb to 2019 to 2021). Library preparation was by the immunoSEQ multiplex PCR assay. TCRdb took this table from immuneACCESS and kept in-frame rearrangements with V and J called. Such tables lack part of the clones; where checked against another copy, unresolved V genes explain under half of the gap, and the rest is unexplained. The sample data list some 1,400,000 clones, and roughly 95% of these were observed just once. The top ten hold over 1% of the sample. The specimen sequenced was naive CD4+ T cells sorted from blood. The cell subset or site label here, explained by the study, means: CD45RA+ positively selected. The receptors here all came from a man younger than 45 in good health.

The chain carries TRBV7-6 and TRBJ2-2; TRBD2 is a possible D gene (6 bases). Deletions cut 2 bases from V and 1 base from J, with 11 bases between. The germline V gene has CDR1 SGHVS and CDR2 FNYEAQ. This CDR3 has 16 residues. CDR3 sequence reads: CASSLPAGMNTGELFF. Here the CDR3 DNA reads TGTGCCAGCAGCTTACCGGCGGGAATGAACACCGGGGAGCTGTTTTTT.

On this clone itself: The junction shows a germline mismatch at one end, possibly a read error. The V call is TRBV10-1, the J call TRBJ1-5; TRBD1 matches at 12 bases. The CDR3 totals 18 residues. CDR1 WNHNN and CDR2 SYGVQD come from the germline V gene (reference sequence). CDR3 nucleotides: TGCGCCAGCAATGAGCGGGACAGGGGGCCCGATAGCAATCAGCCCCAGCATTTT. Translating gives CASNERDRGPDSNQPQHF.

This chain links TRBV6-1 with TRBJ2-2, with no clear D. The germline V gene has CDR1 MNHNS and CDR2 SASEGT. The CDR3 is 13 residues long. V was trimmed by 10 bases and J by 0 bases, leaving 9 bases between them. The CDR3 loop is CATPSANTGELFF. DNA for the CDR3: TGTGCCACCCCGTCCGCGAACACCGGGGAGCTGTTTTTT.

The chain has TRBV7-9 and TRBJ2-1; the match to TRBD2 covers 7 bases. V was pared by 7 bases and J by 8 bases, with 17 bases of the junction left unmatched. Germline values: CDR1 SEHNR, CDR2 FQNEAQ (reference sequence). The length of the CDR3 is 16 residues. CDR3 nucleotide sequence: TGTGCCAGCATCAAACAGGCGTCTAGCGGAAACCATGAGCAGTTCTTC. Protein sequence: CASIKQASSGNHEQFF.

V usage is TRBV14 and J usage is TRBJ2-2, with D possibly TRBD1 on 6 matching bases. V was pared by 0 bases and J by 2 bases, with 13 bases between. The germline gives CDR1 SGHDN, CDR2 FVKESK. This CDR3 spans 17 amino acids. CDR3 bases: TGTGCCAGCAGCCAAGAGGTTTGGGACACCAACACCGGGGAGCTGTTTTTT. It encodes CASSQEVWDTNTGELFF. The full variable domain, its missing parts supplied by reference TRBV14 and TRBJ2-2, is EAGVTQFPSHSVIEKGQTVTLRCDPISGHDNLYWYRRVMGKEIKFLLHFVKESKQDESGMPNNRFLAERTGGTYSTLKVQPAELEDSGVYFCASSQEVWDTNTGELFFGEGSRLTVL.

The CDR3 region is CASSLWSGILNYEQYF. Written as DNA, the CDR3 is TGTGCCAGCAGTTTATGGTCCGGAATTCTAAACTACGAGCAGTACTTC. This chain uses TRBV28 with TRBJ2-7; D is ambiguous. V lost 0 bases and J 3 bases, leaving 15 bases between the germline ends. The CDR3 runs 16 residues. Per germline, CDR1 MDHEN and CDR2 SYDVKM.

The gene calls are TRBV15 and TRBJ2-5; D is perhaps TRBD1 (5 bases). Germline CDR1 and CDR2: LNHNV and YYDKDF (reference sequence). V lost 0 bases and J 5 bases, leaving 10 bases between the germline ends. The CDR3 consists of 14 residues. CDR3 protein: CATSRDSGMETQYF. The DNA for the CDR3 is TGTGCCACCAGCAGAGATTCAGGGATGGAGACCCAGTACTTC.

V gene TRBV5-1 combines with J gene TRBJ1-2; D is unclear. Per germline, CDR1 SGHRS and CDR2 YFSETQ. Deletions cut 0 bases from V and 10 bases from J, with 10 bases between. The CDR3 extends over 12 amino acids. CDR3 sequence reads: CASSLGRITYTF. The CDR3 region has the DNA TGCGCCAGCAGCTTGGGTAGGATCACCTACACCTTC. The variable domain in full, completed from reference TRBV5-1 and TRBJ1-2, reads KAGVTQTPRYLIKTRGQQVTLSCSPISGHRSVSWYQQTPGQGLQFLFEYFSETQRNKGNFPGRFSGRQFSNSRSEMNVSTLELGDSALYLCASSLGRITYTFGSGTRLTVV.

The chain carries TRBV28 and TRBJ2-7, with 11 bases identical to TRBD1. The length of the CDR3 is 16 residues. V was clipped by 5 bases and J by 3 bases; unmatched bases: 9. CDR1 is MDHEN, CDR2 SYDVKM, per germline. The chain's CDR3 is CASSLPGQGVIYEQYF. The DNA of the CDR3 is TGTGCCAGCAGTCTGCCGGGACAGGGGGTTATCTACGAGCAGTACTTC.

This chain connects TRBV9 to TRBJ2-5; 9 nucleotides align to TRBD2. The trim removed 4 bases at V and 5 bases at J, leaving 12 bases unmatched. The CDR3 spans 16 residues. Per germline, CDR1 SGDLS and CDR2 YYNGEE. CDR3 amino acids: CASSTLLTSGLETQYF. DNA for the CDR3: TGTGCCAGCAGCACCCTGCTGACTAGCGGACTGGAGACCCAGTACTTC.

V usage is TRBV27 and J usage is TRBJ2-7, with TRBD2 matching over 16 bases. The CDR3 is 19 amino acids. The ends lost 5 bases at V and 3 bases at J; junction bases unmatched: 13. In germline, CDR1 is MNHEY, CDR2 SMNVEV (reference sequence). The CDR3 DNA reads TGTGCCAGCAGTCCGAGACCGGGACTAGCGGGAGGGAAGGTCTACGAGCAGTACTTC. Protein product: CASSPRPGLAGGKVYEQYF.

The genes are TRBV18 and TRBJ2-1; D is possibly TRBD1 (6 bases). The CDR3 sequence is 12 residues long. Trimming cost V 4 bases and J 6 bases, with 7 bases left between them. CDR1 KGHSH and CDR2 LQKENI come from the germline V gene. The CDR3, as DNA: TGTGCCAGCTCACAAGGGGGCAATGAGCAGTTCTTC. This encodes CASSQGGNEQFF. Variable domain in full (rest from reference TRBV18 and TRBJ2-1): NAGVMQNPRHLVRRRGQEARLRCSPMKGHSHVYWYRQLPEEGLKFMVYLQKENIIDESGMPKERFSAEFPKEGPSILRIQQVVRGDSAAYFCASSQGGNEQFFGPGTRLTVL.

V and J are TRBV28 and TRBJ1-5, with 9 bases aligning to TRBD1. After removal of 3 bases from V and 0 bases from J, the junction contained 6 bases not matched to a gene. The V gene's germline CDR1 is MDHEN and CDR2 SYDVKM. This CDR3 is built from 17 residues. The chain's CDR3 is CASSLVDRGNSNQPQHF. As DNA, the CDR3 is TGTGCCAGCAGTTTGGTGGACAGGGGAAATAGCAATCAGCCCCAGCATTTT.

V usage is TRBV9 and J usage is TRBJ2-2; D assignment may be TRBD1 or TRBD2 (5 bases each). The germline V and J ends were trimmed by 2 bases and 0 bases, with 17 bases remaining between them. Germline-derived CDR1 and CDR2 are SGDLS and YYNGEE. The CDR3 contains 18 residues. The CDR3 protein is CASSVQSGTLSNTGELFF. DNA for the CDR3: TGTGCCAGCAGCGTGCAGTCTGGGACCCTCTCGAACACCGGGGAGCTGTTTTTT.

The CDR3, as DNA: TGCGCCAGCTTGGGGGCAGATCAAGAGACCCAGTACTTC. Its translation: CASLGADQETQYF. This rearrangement joins TRBV5-1 to TRBJ2-5, with D tentatively TRBD1 (6 bases). CDR1 is SGHRS and CDR2 is YFSETQ in the germline V gene. This CDR3 is 13 amino acids long. Trimming removed 7 bases from V and 2 bases from J, with 12 bases in between.

The chain joins TRBV18 to TRBJ1-1, with TRBD1 identical over 7 bases. Trimming took 1 base from V and 8 from J; bases not matched to a gene: 13. Germline-derived CDR1 and CDR2 are KGHSH and LQKENI. The CDR3 is made up of 16 amino acids. The CDR3 DNA is TGTGCCAGCTCACCACGAGCCATTTTGACAGGGACCGAAGCTTTCTTT. Its protein product is CASSPRAILTGTEAFF.

The CDR3 bases are TGTGCCAGCGAAGGAGGGGCTGGGCAGCCCCAGCATTTT. It encodes CASEGGAGQPQHF. The rearrangement uses TRBV2 and TRBJ1-5; perhaps TRBD1 as D (5 bases). This CDR3 spans 13 amino acids. V lost 8 bases and J 7 bases, leaving 15 bases between the germline ends. Germline CDR1 and CDR2: SNHLY and FYNNEI.

This clone has only one observation. The chain couples TRBV18 to TRBJ2-1, with TRBD1 as a possible D gene (5 bases). V lost 6 bases and J 2 bases, leaving 8 bases between the germline ends. Germline CDR1 KGHSH, CDR2 LQKENI. The CDR3 runs 13 residues. In nucleotides, the CDR3 is TGTGCCAGCTCCTCGACAGCCTACAATGAGCAGTTCTTC. It is translated as CASSSTAYNEQFF.

The rearrangement links TRBV25-1 to TRBJ2-2, with TRBD1 identical over 9 bases. Germline loops: CDR1 MGHDK, CDR2 SYGVNS. CDR3 length equals 18 residues. J gave up 5 bases and V 0 bases, and 10 bases lay outside the gene matches. CDR3 bases: TGTGCCAGCAGTGAATATATCGGGACAGGGAGGGGAACCGGGGAGCTGTTTTTT. Amino acids: CASSEYIGTGRGTGELFF.

V and J are TRBV29-1 and TRBJ2-1; unclear D gene. Germline CDR1 and CDR2: SQVTM and ANQGSEA. CDR3 length equals 14 residues. V lost 4 bases and J lost 8, with 18 bases in between. The CDR3: CSVGSYLGYYEQFF. CDR3 sequence (DNA): TGCAGCGTTGGGAGTTACCTGGGGTATTATGAGCAGTTCTTC.

The gene calls are TRBV7-9 and TRBJ2-2; D is ambiguous. V lost 2 bases to trimming and J lost 6 bases, with 22 bases between them. The germline CDR1 and CDR2 sequences are SEHNR and FQNEAQ (reference sequence). The CDR3 is 18 residues long. The DNA of the CDR3 is TGTGCCAGCAGCTTACATGGCGGTCTGAGCCCGAAGGCCGGGGAGCTGTTTTTT. Protein product: CASSLHGGLSPKAGELFF.

This chain links TRBV19 with TRBJ2-5, with D perhaps matching TRBD1 (5 bases). This CDR3 has 12 residues. V lost 5 bases and J lost 5, with 9 bases in between. Germline values: CDR1 LNHDA, CDR2 SQIVND (reference sequence). CDR3 amino acids: CASSSRVETQYF. The CDR3 DNA sequence: TGTGCCAGTAGTTCCAGGGTGGAGACCCAGTACTTC.

The chain uses TRBV5-6 and TRBJ1-2, with D uncertain. Germline CDR1 is SGHDT and CDR2 is YYEEEE. Trimming pared 0 bases from V and 0 bases from J, leaving 15 bases between. This CDR3 region has 17 residues. CDR3 residues: CASSLVVTALANYGYTF. The CDR3 DNA reads as TGTGCCAGCAGCTTGGTGGTTACCGCCTTAGCTAACTATGGCTACACCTTC.

About this clone itself: A junction boundary mismatches the germline segment, possibly from a read error. The chain links TRBV28 to TRBJ2-3; D may be TRBD1 (6 bases). The germline CDR1 and CDR2 sequences are MDHEN and SYDVKM. The length of the CDR3 is 13 residues. CDR3 in DNA: TGTGCCAGCAGTTTCTTTGAGACAGGTACGCAGTATTTT. Its translation is CASSFFETGTQYF.

This chain connects TRBV7-8 to TRBJ2-5; D possibly corresponds to TRBD2 (6 bases). CDR3 size: 15 residues. The germline V and J ends were trimmed by 5 bases and 5 bases, with 18 bases remaining between them. Germline CDR1 is SGHVS and CDR2 is FQNEAQ. The chain's CDR3 is CASSQPGDGGETQYF. The CDR3, as DNA: TGTGCCAGCAGCCAGCCGGGAGATGGGGGGGAGACCCAGTACTTC.

J is TRBJ2-3 and V is TRBV2; D unclear. There are 11 residues in the CDR3. From germline, CDR1 is SNHLY and CDR2 FYNNEI. V lost 9 bases, J lost 6 bases, and 10 bases lay in between. The CDR3: CARGPSDTQYF. For the CDR3, the DNA is TGTGCCAGAGGACCGAGCGATACGCAGTATTTT.

V usage is TRBV29-1 and J usage is TRBJ2-3; TRBD1 agrees at 7 bases. With V trimmed by 2 bases and J by 1 base, 6 bases remained unmatched. The CDR3 contains 15 residues. Looked up from germline, CDR1 is SQVTM and CDR2 is ANQGSEA. This CDR3 is CSVEIVQGGTDTQYF. In nucleotides, the CDR3 is TGCAGCGTTGAAATCGTCCAGGGGGGCACAGATACGCAGTATTTT.